This T cell receptor beta chain stems from a study of human T cells and chemical hapten exposure. As for the study in general: Epicutaneous patch tests delivered 0.01% DPC to the upper back, with evaluation at 6 days. Per-sample TCR yield variation was attributed mainly to small pooled library volume differences.

This clonotype was observed a handful of times. A junction end diverges from the germline sequence, so it may reflect a read error. Germline V CDR1 and CDR2: MNHNS, SASEGT. The CDR3 is 10 residues long. Documented time point: patch test 3, about 24 weeks after DPC sensitization. The treatment denotes: therapeutic diphenylcyclopropenone sensitization with weekly scalp DPC. Individual cDNA molecules (in the library) carried attached unique molecular identifiers. TCRdb reanalysed the RACE reads using MiXCR and keeps one entry per CDR3 protein. The sample carries 120,000 or so distinct CDR3 sequences, 11% recorded once.

This clonotype was sampled from a woman aged 50 to 60 with alopecia areata. Some clones in this sample may be carry-over from other donors' samples. Here the sequenced sample was whole blood, taken in connection with sensitization to the hapten diphenylcyclopropenone (DPC). This sequence joins TRBV6-1 and TRBJ1-2; 7 bases align to TRBD1. The CDR3 DNA follows: TGTGCCAGCAGCCCCGGGACAGCCTACTTC. It is translated as CASSPGTAYF.